A selection of T cell receptor beta chains follows, all from one sample in a study of cytomegalovirus exposure and HLA in healthy donors. Data came from immunoSEQ multiplex PCR; TCRdb stores just in-frame clones and leaves some out. The table shows roughly 250,000 clones, with 80% occurring only once. The sample comprised PBMCs. The receptors stem from a girl aged 2-10 years in good health and CMV-seronegative. Both conserved end residues are part of each CDR3. Each record gives: clone size, V gene, J gene, D gene, CDR3 DNA, CDR3 protein. D genes are given only for firm matches. The size of a clone is reported for some rows only, either as once, few or many, or as a class for expanded clones.

clone_size: NA; v_call: TRBV7-7; j_call: TRBJ1-5; d_call: NA; cdr3_nt: TGTGCCAGCAGCTTAGATAGAAATCAGCCCCAGCATTTT; cdr3_aa: CASSLDRNQPQHF
clone_size: NA; v_call: TRBV27; j_call: TRBJ2-7; d_call: NA; cdr3_nt: TGTGCCAGCAGTTTAGACCTCACAGGAACCTACGAGCAGTACTTC; cdr3_aa: CASSLDLTGTYEQYF
clone_size: NA; v_call: TRBV11-1; j_call: TRBJ1-2; d_call: TRBD1; cdr3_nt: TGTGCCAGCAGCCTTAAAGGTCTTCAGGGGGACTATGGCTACACCTTC; cdr3_aa: CASSLKGLQGDYGYTF
clone_size: few; v_call: TRBV9; j_call: TRBJ1-2; d_call: NA; cdr3_nt: TGTGCCAGCAGCGGCAGAGGCTACACCTTC; cdr3_aa: CASSGRGYTF
clone_size: once; v_call: TRBV28; j_call: TRBJ2-7; d_call: TRBD2; cdr3_nt: TGTGCCAGCAGTTTAGGTAGGACTAGCGGGAGTCACGAGCAGTACTTC; cdr3_aa: CASSLGRTSGSHEQYF
clone_size: NA; v_call: TRBV5-6; j_call: TRBJ1-5; d_call: NA; cdr3_nt: TGTGCCAGCAGCTTGGGACCTAGTAGCAATCAGCCCCAGCATTTT; cdr3_aa: CASSLGPSSNQPQHF
clone_size: NA; v_call: TRBV6-6; j_call: TRBJ1-2; d_call: TRBD1; cdr3_nt: TGTGCCAGCAGCGGGACAGCGGATTATGGCTACACCTTC; cdr3_aa: CASSGTADYGYTF
clone_size: few; v_call: TRBV13; j_call: TRBJ1-1; d_call: TRBD1; cdr3_nt: TGTGCCAGCAGGTGGAAGGGGGCCGGGAACACTGAAGCTTTCTTT; cdr3_aa: CASRWKGAGNTEAFF
clone_size: NA; v_call: TRBV10-3; j_call: TRBJ2-1; d_call: TRBD2; cdr3_nt: TGTGCCACCGTCTTAACTAGCGGGAGCTCCTACAATGAGCAGTTCTTC; cdr3_aa: CATVLTSGSSYNEQFF
clone_size: NA; v_call: TRBV7-8; j_call: TRBJ1-5; d_call: TRBD1; cdr3_nt: TGTGCCAGCGGACAGGATAGCAATCAGCCCCAGCATTTT; cdr3_aa: CASGQDSNQPQHF
clone_size: few; v_call: TRBV11-2; j_call: TRBJ2-7; d_call: TRBD1; cdr3_nt: TGTGCCAGCAGCGTACGTGACAGGGTCAACGAGCAGTACTTC; cdr3_aa: CASSVRDRVNEQYF
clone_size: NA; v_call: TRBV19; j_call: TRBJ2-7; d_call: TRBD1; cdr3_nt: TGTGCCAGTAGAGACCCGGGACAGGCCTCCTACGAGCAGTACTTC; cdr3_aa: CASRDPGQASYEQYF
clone_size: few; v_call: TRBV29-1; j_call: TRBJ2-1; d_call: TRBD2; cdr3_nt: TGCAGCGTTGAAGATTCTCCGGGAGGGCATTCCTACAATGAGCAGTTCTTC; cdr3_aa: CSVEDSPGGHSYNEQFF
clone_size: NA; v_call: TRBV5-1; j_call: TRBJ2-2; d_call: NA; cdr3_nt: TGCGCCAGCAGATTCACTAGCACGACCGGGGAGCTGTTTTTT; cdr3_aa: CASRFTSTTGELFF
clone_size: NA; v_call: TRBV15; j_call: TRBJ2-1; d_call: TRBD2; cdr3_nt: TGTGCCACCAGCAGAGAGGGCGGGAGTATCAATGAGCAGTTCTTC; cdr3_aa: CATSREGGSINEQFF
clone_size: NA; v_call: TRBV18; j_call: TRBJ2-5; d_call: NA; cdr3_nt: TGTGCCAGCTCACCACCTCTTTCAGAAGAGACCCAGTACTTC; cdr3_aa: CASSPPLSEETQYF
clone_size: NA; v_call: TRBV6-9; j_call: TRBJ1-6; d_call: NA; cdr3_nt: TGTGCCAGCAGTTACAACGACAGAGCCCTTTCACCCCTCCACTTT; cdr3_aa: CASSYNDRALSPLHF
clone_size: NA; v_call: TRBV7-9; j_call: TRBJ1-2; d_call: TRBD1; cdr3_nt: TGTGCCAGCAGCCCCACGCCGGGACAGCCTAACTATGGCTACACCTTC; cdr3_aa: CASSPTPGQPNYGYTF
clone_size: NA; v_call: TRBV10-3; j_call: TRBJ2-3; d_call: TRBD2; cdr3_nt: TGTGCCATCAGTGGCCTAATAGCGGGGGCCACAGATACGCAGTATTTT; cdr3_aa: CAISGLIAGATDTQYF
clone_size: NA; v_call: TRBV18; j_call: TRBJ1-1; d_call: TRBD1; cdr3_nt: TGTGCCAGCTCACGTTTATCGACAGGGACTGAAGCTTTCTTT; cdr3_aa: CASSRLSTGTEAFF
clone_size: once; v_call: TRBV28; j_call: TRBJ2-3; d_call: NA; cdr3_nt: TGTGCCAGCAGTTACGGCGGAGCCCTCACAGATACGCAGTATTTT; cdr3_aa: CASSYGGALTDTQYF
clone_size: NA; v_call: TRBV6-5; j_call: TRBJ2-7; d_call: NA; cdr3_nt: TGTGCCAGCAGCCCTAGAGGACTGGGAAACTACGAGCAGTACTTC; cdr3_aa: CASSPRGLGNYEQYF
clone_size: NA; v_call: TRBV6-1; j_call: TRBJ2-7; d_call: TRBD1; cdr3_nt: TGTGCCAGCAGCGCCGGGACAGGGGTCTACGAGCAGTACTTC; cdr3_aa: CASSAGTGVYEQYF
clone_size: NA; v_call: TRBV6-5; j_call: TRBJ1-1; d_call: NA; cdr3_nt: TGTGCCAGCACCCGAACAGGGAGGAACACTGAAGCTTTCTTT; cdr3_aa: CASTRTGRNTEAFF
clone_size: NA; v_call: TRBV20-1; j_call: TRBJ2-3; d_call: NA; cdr3_nt: TGCAGTGCTAGTCAAGATACGCAGTATTTT; cdr3_aa: CSASQDTQYF
clone_size: few; v_call: TRBV19; j_call: TRBJ2-1; d_call: TRBD2; cdr3_nt: TGTGCCAGTAGTATGGGTCGGGTGTGGGACTACCTATACAATGAGCAGTTCTTC; cdr3_aa: CASSMGRVWDYLYNEQFF
clone_size: NA; v_call: TRBV7-9; j_call: TRBJ2-7; d_call: NA; cdr3_nt: TGTGCCAGCAGCTTAAAGACTTACGAGCAGTACTTC; cdr3_aa: CASSLKTYEQYF